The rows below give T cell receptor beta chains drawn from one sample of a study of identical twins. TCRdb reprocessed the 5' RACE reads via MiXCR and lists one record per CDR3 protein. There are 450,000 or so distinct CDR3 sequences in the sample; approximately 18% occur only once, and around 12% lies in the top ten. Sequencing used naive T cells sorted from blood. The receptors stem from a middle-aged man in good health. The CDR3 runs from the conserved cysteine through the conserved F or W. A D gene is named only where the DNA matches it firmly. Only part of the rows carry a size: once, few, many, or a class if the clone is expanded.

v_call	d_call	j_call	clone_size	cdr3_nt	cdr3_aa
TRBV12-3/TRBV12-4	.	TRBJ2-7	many	TGTGCCAGCAGACCAACGGCATTCTCCTACGAGCAGTACTTC	CASRPTAFSYEQYF
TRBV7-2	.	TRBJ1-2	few	TGTGCCAGCAGCTTAGTCCCGCGGGGAGGCGGTGGCTACACCTTC	CASSLVPRGGGGYTF
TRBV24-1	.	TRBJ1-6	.	TGTGCCACCAGTGACAGCCAGAAGAATTCACCCCTCCACTTT	CATSDSQKNSPLHF
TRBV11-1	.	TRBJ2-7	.	TGTGCCAGCAGCCCTACTCCAAAGCCCTACGAGCAGTACTTC	CASSPTPKPYEQYF
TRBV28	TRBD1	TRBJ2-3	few	TGTGCCAGCAGTCGAGGGGGCAAGACAGATACGCAGTATTTT	CASSRGGKTDTQYF
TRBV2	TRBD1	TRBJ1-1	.	TGTGCCATCCGACAGGGAAGGGGCACTGAAGCTTTCTTT	CAIRQGRGTEAFF
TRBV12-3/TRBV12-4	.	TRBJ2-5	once	TGTGCCAGCAGTTTGGGGACTCTCGAGGAGACCCAGTACTTC	CASSLGTLEETQYF
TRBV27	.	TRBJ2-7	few	TGTGCCAGCAGTTTATTCGGCCGCACCTACGAGCAGTACTTC	CASSLFGRTYEQYF
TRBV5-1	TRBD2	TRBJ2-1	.	TGCGCCAGCAGCCCCCCCGGGGGGTTCAATGAGCAGTTCTTC	CASSPPGGFNEQFF
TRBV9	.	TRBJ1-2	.	TGTGCCAGCAGCGGAGACCGGGACTATGGCTACACCTTC	CASSGDRDYGYTF
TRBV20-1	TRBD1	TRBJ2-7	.	TGCAGTGCCGAAAGTGGGACAGGGCTCTACGAGCAGTACTTC	CSAESGTGLYEQYF
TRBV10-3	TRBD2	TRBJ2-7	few	TGTGCCATCAGAGACGATATAGCGGGAAAGTCGGACGAGCAGTACTTC	CAIRDDIAGKSDEQYF
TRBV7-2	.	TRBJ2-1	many	TGTGCCAGCAGCTTTCAAATTATGGCTGAGCAGTTCTTC	CASSFQIMAEQFF
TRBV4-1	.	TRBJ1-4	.	TGCGCCAGCAGCCAAGATCGATTGCCAACTAATGAAAAACTGTTTTTT	CASSQDRLPTNEKLFF
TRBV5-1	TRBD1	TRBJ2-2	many	TGCGCCAGCAGCTTGGATACAGGGGGCACCGGGGAGCTGTTTTTT	CASSLDTGGTGELFF
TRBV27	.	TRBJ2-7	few	TGTGCCAGCAGTTTATCGACTAGTGGTTCCTACGAGCAGTACTTC	CASSLSTSGSYEQYF
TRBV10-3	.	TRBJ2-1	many	TGTGCCATCAGAATTCCGGGGGCGATCGATGAGCAGTTCTTC	CAIRIPGAIDEQFF
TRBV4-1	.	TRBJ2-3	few	TGCGCCAGCAGCCAAGGGGCCTTCACAGATACGCAGTATTTT	CASSQGAFTDTQYF
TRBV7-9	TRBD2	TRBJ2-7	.	TGTGCCAGCAGCCCGGGGGGGGGCAACGAGCAGTACTTC	CASSPGGGNEQYF
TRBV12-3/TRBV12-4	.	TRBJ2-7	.	TGTGCCAGCAGTTCGGGGGAGGTCGAGCAGTACTTC	CASSSGEVEQYF
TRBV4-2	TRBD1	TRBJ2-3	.	TGTGCCAGCAGTCGACCGGGACAGAACACAGGTACGCAGTATTTT	CASSRPGQNTGTQYF
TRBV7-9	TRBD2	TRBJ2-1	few	TGTGCCAGCAGCTTAAAAGCGGGAGTAGGGTACAATGAGCAGTTCTTC	CASSLKAGVGYNEQFF
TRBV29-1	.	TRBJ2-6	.	TGCAGCGTTTTACATCCGGGAAACCTTCCCTGGGCTGGGGCCAACGTCCTGACTTTC	CSVLHPGNLPWAGANVLTF
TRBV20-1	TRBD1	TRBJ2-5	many	TGCAGGGGGTGGGACAGGGGCGAAAAAGAGACCCAGTACTTC	CRGWDRGEKETQYF
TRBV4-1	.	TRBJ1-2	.	TGCGCCAGCAGCCAAACTCCGGATGTGGGAGGCTACACCTTC	CASSQTPDVGGYTF
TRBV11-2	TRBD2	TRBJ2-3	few	TGTGCCAGCAGCTTAGAAAGGACAGCCCGCCGGGGGGGTACGCAGTATTTT	CASSLERTARRGGTQYF
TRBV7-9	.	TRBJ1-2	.	TGTGCCAGCAGCGGGGGACGGCATAACTATGGCTACACCTTC	CASSGGRHNYGYTF
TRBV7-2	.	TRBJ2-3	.	TGTGCCAGCAGCTTAGGTGTGGCAGATACGCAGTATTTT	CASSLGVADTQYF
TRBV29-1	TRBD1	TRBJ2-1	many	TGCAGCGTGACTACAGGGGTAACCTACAATGAGCAGTTCTTC	CSVTTGVTYNEQFF
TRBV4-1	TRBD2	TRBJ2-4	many	TGCGCCAGCAGGTCGAGCGGGGGGGCTTTGTACTTC	CASRSSGGALYF
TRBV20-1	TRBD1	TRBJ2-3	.	TGCAGTGCCAGAGGGGGGACAGGGCTGGCAGATACGCAGTATTTT	CSARGGTGLADTQYF